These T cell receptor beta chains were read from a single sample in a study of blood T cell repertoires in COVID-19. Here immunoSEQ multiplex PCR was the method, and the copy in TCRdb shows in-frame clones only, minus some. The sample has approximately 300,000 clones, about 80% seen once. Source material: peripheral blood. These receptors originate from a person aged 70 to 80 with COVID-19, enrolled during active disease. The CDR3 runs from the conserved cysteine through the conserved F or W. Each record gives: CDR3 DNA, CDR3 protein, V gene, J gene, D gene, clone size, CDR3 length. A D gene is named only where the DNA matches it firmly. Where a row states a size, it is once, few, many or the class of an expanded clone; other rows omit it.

CDR3nt: TGTGCCTGTCGACTAGCGGGAGGGAGAGGCCAAGAGACCCAGTACTTC
CDR3aa: CACRLAGGRGQETQYF
v_gene: TRBV30
j_gene: TRBJ2-5
d_gene: TRBD2
abundance: .
len: 16

CDR3nt: TGTGCCAGCAGTGGGAGGAGCAGAGAGACCCAGTACTTC
CDR3aa: CASSGRSRETQYF
v_gene: TRBV2
j_gene: TRBJ2-5
d_gene: .
abundance: .
len: 13

CDR3nt: TGTGCCAGCAGCTTGGGAGCGGGGGGCCCCGGGGAGACCCAGTACTTC
CDR3aa: CASSLGAGGPGETQYF
v_gene: TRBV5-6
j_gene: TRBJ2-5
d_gene: TRBD2
abundance: once
len: 16

CDR3nt: TGTGCCAGCAGTGGGGGGCAAGGCTATAATTCACCCCTCCACTTT
CDR3aa: CASSGGQGYNSPLHF
v_gene: TRBV25-1
j_gene: TRBJ1-6
d_gene: .
abundance: .
len: 15

CDR3nt: TGTGCCAGCACTGGCCTGGCAGATACGCAGTATTTT
CDR3aa: CASTGLADTQYF
v_gene: TRBV27
j_gene: TRBJ2-3
d_gene: .
abundance: .
len: 12

CDR3nt: TGTGCCAGCAGCCCCAGGGGAGTCCAAGAGACCCAGTACTTC
CDR3aa: CASSPRGVQETQYF
v_gene: TRBV21-1
j_gene: TRBJ2-5
d_gene: .
abundance: few
len: 14

CDR3nt: TGTGCCAGCAGCTTTTACTCGAACCCGGTGGTTTCACCCCTCCACTTT
CDR3aa: CASSFYSNPVVSPLHF
v_gene: TRBV7-9
j_gene: TRBJ1-6
d_gene: .
abundance: .
len: 16

CDR3nt: TGTGCCATCAGTGAATCCCTCCACCAAGAGACCCAGTACTTC
CDR3aa: CAISESLHQETQYF
v_gene: TRBV10-3
j_gene: TRBJ2-5
d_gene: .
abundance: .
len: 14

CDR3nt: TGTGCCAGCAGTTTTAGCAGGGCCCACGAGCAGTACTTC
CDR3aa: CASSFSRAHEQYF
v_gene: TRBV27
j_gene: TRBJ2-7
d_gene: .
abundance: .
len: 13

CDR3nt: TGTGCCAGCAGCTTTCGGACTAAAGAGACCCAGTACTTC
CDR3aa: CASSFRTKETQYF
v_gene: TRBV7-8
j_gene: TRBJ2-5
d_gene: .
abundance: once
len: 13

CDR3nt: TGTGCCAGCACCCGACAGGGGGTCACTGAAGCTTTCTTT
CDR3aa: CASTRQGVTEAFF
v_gene: TRBV7-8
j_gene: TRBJ1-1
d_gene: TRBD1
abundance: .
len: 13

CDR3nt: TGTGCCAGCAGTTCCCAACGGGGAGCGGGAGTTATTGGGACCCAGTACTTC
CDR3aa: CASSSQRGAGVIGTQYF
v_gene: TRBV27
j_gene: TRBJ2-5
d_gene: TRBD2
abundance: .
len: 17

CDR3nt: TGTGCCTGGAGTGGGATTCATAGCGGGAGGGCCCTAGGCGAGCAGTACTTC
CDR3aa: CAWSGIHSGRALGEQYF
v_gene: TRBV30
j_gene: TRBJ2-7
d_gene: TRBD2
abundance: once
len: 17

CDR3nt: TGTGCCAGCAGTTTGGGACAGGGGGGTGGCTACACCTTC
CDR3aa: CASSLGQGGGYTF
v_gene: TRBV12-3/TRBV12-4
j_gene: TRBJ1-2
d_gene: TRBD1
abundance: .
len: 13

CDR3nt: TGTGCCAGCAGAAACAGGGCGGCGTTTAGTACTGAAGCTTTCTTT
CDR3aa: CASRNRAAFSTEAFF
v_gene: TRBV28
j_gene: TRBJ1-1
d_gene: .
abundance: once
len: 15

CDR3nt: TGCGCCAGCGGCGGACAGGGAGTGGGGGAGCAGTACTTC
CDR3aa: CASGGQGVGEQYF
v_gene: TRBV5-1
j_gene: TRBJ2-7
d_gene: TRBD1
abundance: .
len: 13

CDR3nt: TGTGCCAGCAGCTTAACGGCGGGGGATACGCAGTATTTT
CDR3aa: CASSLTAGDTQYF
v_gene: TRBV5-8
j_gene: TRBJ2-3
d_gene: .
abundance: .
len: 13

CDR3nt: TGTGCCAGCAGCTTATGGACAGGGCGGAACACTGAAGCTTTCTTT
CDR3aa: CASSLWTGRNTEAFF
v_gene: TRBV5-8
j_gene: TRBJ1-1
d_gene: TRBD1
abundance: .
len: 15

CDR3nt: TGCGCCAGCAGCTTGAGTAGGGGGCGGTTTGAAAAACTGTTTTTT
CDR3aa: CASSLSRGRFEKLFF
v_gene: TRBV5-1
j_gene: TRBJ1-4
d_gene: TRBD1
abundance: once
len: 15

CDR3nt: TGTGCCAGTAACCCCTCCCGAGAGGCAAACATTCAGTACTTC
CDR3aa: CASNPSREANIQYF
v_gene: TRBV19
j_gene: TRBJ2-4
d_gene: .
abundance: few
len: 14

CDR3nt: TGTGCCAGCAGCTTTCGGACAGGGAGTGAAGCTTTCTTT
CDR3aa: CASSFRTGSEAFF
v_gene: TRBV7-7
j_gene: TRBJ1-1
d_gene: TRBD1
abundance: .
len: 13

CDR3nt: TGTGCCAGCAGTTTTTACGGGGAGCTGTTTTTT
CDR3aa: CASSFYGELFF
v_gene: TRBV28
j_gene: TRBJ2-2
d_gene: .
abundance: .
len: 11

CDR3nt: TGTGCCAGCAGCTCATCCAGGGCCCCTGGCAATCAGCCCCAGCATTTT
CDR3aa: CASSSSRAPGNQPQHF
v_gene: TRBV7-8
j_gene: TRBJ1-5
d_gene: .
abundance: .
len: 16

CDR3nt: TGTGCCAGCAGTCGTACTACAGGGAACACTGAAGCTTTCTTT
CDR3aa: CASSRTTGNTEAFF
v_gene: TRBV3-1/TRBV3-2
j_gene: TRBJ1-1
d_gene: .
abundance: .
len: 14

CDR3nt: TGTGCCAGCAGCTTTTCTTGGCGGGGGGGGTCAGATACGCAGTATTTT
CDR3aa: CASSFSWRGGSDTQYF
v_gene: TRBV7-2
j_gene: TRBJ2-3
d_gene: TRBD2
abundance: few
len: 16

CDR3nt: TGTGCCAGTAGTACCCGGGACAGGGACTATAATTCACCCCTCCACTTT
CDR3aa: CASSTRDRDYNSPLHF
v_gene: TRBV19
j_gene: TRBJ1-6
d_gene: TRBD1
abundance: once
len: 16

CDR3nt: TGTGCCAGCAGCTCGGGACAGGGGTTTCGGCTTCAGGGCTACACCTTC
CDR3aa: CASSSGQGFRLQGYTF
v_gene: TRBV5-5
j_gene: TRBJ1-2
d_gene: TRBD1
abundance: .
len: 16

CDR3nt: TGTGCCAGCAGCTCCCGGACAGGGAATTCACCCCTCCACTTT
CDR3aa: CASSSRTGNSPLHF
v_gene: TRBV7-2
j_gene: TRBJ1-6
d_gene: TRBD1
abundance: .
len: 14

CDR3nt: TGTGCCAGCAGTTACGGACAGGGAGCTTTGGGCTACACCTTC
CDR3aa: CASSYGQGALGYTF
v_gene: TRBV6-2/TRBV6-3
j_gene: TRBJ1-2
d_gene: TRBD1
abundance: .
len: 14

CDR3nt: TGTGCCAGCAGCTTAGGCGATAGCGGGTATGGAGAGACCCAGTACTTC
CDR3aa: CASSLGDSGYGETQYF
v_gene: TRBV7-7
j_gene: TRBJ2-5
d_gene: TRBD2
abundance: .
len: 16

CDR3nt: TGTGCCAGCAGCTTGGGTCGGGCAGATACGCAGTATTTT
CDR3aa: CASSLGRADTQYF
v_gene: TRBV7-3
j_gene: TRBJ2-3
d_gene: .
abundance: .
len: 13

CDR3nt: TGTGCCAGCAGCAAACCGGGACAGACTAGGGAGACCCAGTACTTC
CDR3aa: CASSKPGQTRETQYF
v_gene: TRBV5-4
j_gene: TRBJ2-5
d_gene: .
abundance: .
len: 15

CDR3nt: TGTGCCAGCTCACCCCAAGAAGGGGTTCGGACTGAAGCTTTCTTT
CDR3aa: CASSPQEGVRTEAFF
v_gene: TRBV18
j_gene: TRBJ1-1
d_gene: .
abundance: .
len: 15

CDR3nt: TGCGCCAGCAGCGAAGGGACTAGCGGTCACAATGAGCAGTTCTTC
CDR3aa: CASSEGTSGHNEQFF
v_gene: TRBV5-1
j_gene: TRBJ2-1
d_gene: TRBD2
abundance: .
len: 15

CDR3nt: TGTGCCAGCAGCCCCATTGGGGCAGGGGGCATCCGAAACACTGAAGCTTTCTTT
CDR3aa: CASSPIGAGGIRNTEAFF
v_gene: TRBV28
j_gene: TRBJ1-1
d_gene: TRBD1
abundance: .
len: 18

CDR3nt: TGCGCCGGATCCCGGGACAGCCCCGGGGGGCAGTTCTTC
CDR3aa: CAGSRDSPGGQFF
v_gene: TRBV10-2
j_gene: TRBJ2-1
d_gene: .
abundance: .
len: 13

CDR3nt: TGTGCCAGCATCTCGGACAGGGCCGCCACTGAAGCTTTCTTT
CDR3aa: CASISDRAATEAFF
v_gene: TRBV7-2
j_gene: TRBJ1-1
d_gene: TRBD1
abundance: .
len: 14

CDR3nt: TGTGCCAGCAGCTTGTGGGGACAGACCTTTACTAACACTGAAGCTTTCTTT
CDR3aa: CASSLWGQTFTNTEAFF
v_gene: TRBV5-4
j_gene: TRBJ1-1
d_gene: TRBD1
abundance: .
len: 17

CDR3nt: TGTGCCAGTAATACACAGGGGCCAACTGAAGCTTTCTTT
CDR3aa: CASNTQGPTEAFF
v_gene: TRBV19
j_gene: TRBJ1-1
d_gene: TRBD1
abundance: once
len: 13

CDR3nt: TGTGCCAGCAGCGTCAGGGTGGGCAATCAGCCCCAGCATTTT
CDR3aa: CASSVRVGNQPQHF
v_gene: TRBV6-5
j_gene: TRBJ1-5
d_gene: .
abundance: .
len: 14

CDR3nt: TGTGCCAGCAGCACGGGGGGACTAGCGGGAGTCTTGGACACCGGGGAGCTGTTTTTT
CDR3aa: CASSTGGLAGVLDTGELFF
v_gene: TRBV7-2
j_gene: TRBJ2-2
d_gene: TRBD2
abundance: .
len: 19

CDR3nt: TGTGCCAGCAGCTTCCACCGACAGGGCCCATCTGACGAGCAGTACTTC
CDR3aa: CASSFHRQGPSDEQYF
v_gene: TRBV5-6
j_gene: TRBJ2-7
d_gene: TRBD1
abundance: medium-sized
len: 16

CDR3nt: TGTGCCAGCAGCGTAGTGTCTAGCGGTGGAGATACGCAGTATTTT
CDR3aa: CASSVVSSGGDTQYF
v_gene: TRBV9
j_gene: TRBJ2-3
d_gene: TRBD2
abundance: once
len: 15

CDR3nt: TGTGCCAGCTCACCGCGGGGGGCGGTAGATACGCAGTATTTT
CDR3aa: CASSPRGAVDTQYF
v_gene: TRBV18
j_gene: TRBJ2-3
d_gene: TRBD2
abundance: .
len: 14

CDR3nt: TGTGCCAGCTCCGGGAGGGTTAACCCCGAAGCTTTCTTT
CDR3aa: CASSGRVNPEAFF
v_gene: TRBV18
j_gene: TRBJ1-1
d_gene: .
abundance: .
len: 13

CDR3nt: TGTGCCAGCATCGATAACGGGGTTCCCCGAGCCAAAAACATTCAGTACTTC
CDR3aa: CASIDNGVPRAKNIQYF
v_gene: TRBV28
j_gene: TRBJ2-4
d_gene: .
abundance: .
len: 17

CDR3nt: TGTGCCAGCAGACGGGAGGGCCGTTTTAATGAGCAGTTCTTC
CDR3aa: CASRREGRFNEQFF
v_gene: TRBV6-5
j_gene: TRBJ2-1
d_gene: TRBD2
abundance: .
len: 14

CDR3nt: TGTGCTTGCCAGCGGGGGGACTACAATGAGCAGTTCTTC
CDR3aa: CACQRGDYNEQFF
v_gene: TRBV12-5
j_gene: TRBJ2-1
d_gene: TRBD2
abundance: .
len: 13

CDR3nt: TGTGCCAGCAGCACAGGGGGCGCGGGCACTGAAGCTTTCTTT
CDR3aa: CASSTGGAGTEAFF
v_gene: TRBV7-8
j_gene: TRBJ1-1
d_gene: TRBD1
abundance: .
len: 14

CDR3nt: TGTGCCAGCAGTTTAAACGGGAGATACGAGCAGTACTTC
CDR3aa: CASSLNGRYEQYF
v_gene: TRBV27
j_gene: TRBJ2-7
d_gene: .
abundance: .
len: 13

CDR3nt: TGTGCCAGCAGTTACCAGGGGGCGCGGGAGACCCAGTACTTC
CDR3aa: CASSYQGARETQYF
v_gene: TRBV6-2/TRBV6-3
j_gene: TRBJ2-5
d_gene: TRBD1
abundance: .
len: 14

CDR3nt: TGTGCCAGCAGCCCCCACAGGGGATATGGCTACACCTTC
CDR3aa: CASSPHRGYGYTF
v_gene: TRBV14
j_gene: TRBJ1-2
d_gene: TRBD1
abundance: few
len: 13

CDR3nt: TGTGCCACCAGCAGAGATCAAGGCAGGCAAGAGACCCAGTACTTC
CDR3aa: CATSRDQGRQETQYF
v_gene: TRBV15
j_gene: TRBJ2-5
d_gene: .
abundance: .
len: 15

CDR3nt: TGTGCCAGCAGTCTCTCCACCCCGGGGGGCCCACTAGCCAAAAACATTCAGTACTTC
CDR3aa: CASSLSTPGGPLAKNIQYF
v_gene: TRBV6-6
j_gene: TRBJ2-4
d_gene: .
abundance: .
len: 19

CDR3nt: TGTGCCAGCAGCATGGACTTTTTAACAGATACGCAGTATTTT
CDR3aa: CASSMDFLTDTQYF
v_gene: TRBV7-2
j_gene: TRBJ2-3
d_gene: .
abundance: .
len: 14

CDR3nt: TGTGCCAGTAGGGACAGGGGCAATCAGCCCCAGCATTTT
CDR3aa: CASRDRGNQPQHF
v_gene: TRBV19
j_gene: TRBJ1-5
d_gene: TRBD1
abundance: .
len: 13

CDR3nt: TGCGCCAGCAGCCAAGATGCGGGATTTGACACTGAAGCTTTCTTT
CDR3aa: CASSQDAGFDTEAFF
v_gene: TRBV4-1
j_gene: TRBJ1-1
d_gene: .
abundance: .
len: 15

CDR3nt: TGTGCCAGCAGCTCAGGGACAGTAATAAGGGAAAAACTGTTTTTT
CDR3aa: CASSSGTVIREKLFF
v_gene: TRBV7-9
j_gene: TRBJ1-4
d_gene: TRBD1
abundance: .
len: 15

CDR3nt: TGCAGCGTCCGGGACAGGGGGACCGGGGAGCTGTTTTTT
CDR3aa: CSVRDRGTGELFF
v_gene: TRBV29-1
j_gene: TRBJ2-2
d_gene: TRBD1
abundance: .
len: 13

CDR3nt: TGTGCCAGCAGCTCGGCCGGGACAGGTGGTGGTAGTGGGGCCAACGTCCTGACTTTC
CDR3aa: CASSSAGTGGGSGANVLTF
v_gene: TRBV11-2
j_gene: TRBJ2-6
d_gene: TRBD1
abundance: few
len: 19